The TCR beta chain under discussion was sequenced for a study of blood T cell repertoires in COVID-19. Study details: Samples came from the United States, Italy and Spain, spanning acute and convalescent COVID-19. PBMCs, B-cell-depleted T cells, or T cells were the source of the cDNA or gDNA that made up the material.

As handled by the study authors: Reference gene primer amplification gave nucleated cell count estimates. Assay: immunoSEQ multiplex PCR; the TCRdb copy retains only in-frame clones and omits some. From that table come the V and J calls and clone size; the DNA was used to work out D and trimming. The profile shows about 240,000 clones, about nine tenths of them singletons. The CDR3 contains 13 residues. Germline CDR1 reads MGHRA; CDR2 reads YSYEKL. Trimming stripped 10 bases from V and 7 bases from J, with 19 bases between. This sequence originates from a man aged 55 to 70 who had recovered from COVID-19. The sequenced sample was peripheral blood. The chain uses TRBV4-1 and TRBJ1-2; D may be TRBD1 (5 bases). The CDR3 coding sequence is TGCGCCACCGGGGGAGCGGTAACTGGTGGCTACACCTTC. Translating it yields CATGGAVTGGYTF.